This T cell receptor (beta chain) was captured in a study of cytomegalovirus exposure and HLA in healthy donors. This clone was seen only a few times. The antigen is unknown. Overall study results and limits: Immune exposure information available was restricted to CMV serostatus.

The primer mix had 60 Vbeta and 13 Jbeta primers. Data came from immunoSEQ multiplex PCR; TCRdb stores just in-frame clones and leaves some out. The sample carries 95,000 to 100,000 clones, roughly 74% recorded once. Germline V gene data show CDR1 as SEHNR and CDR2 as FQNEAQ (reference sequence). CDR3 length: 13 amino acids. V was pared by 7 bases and J by 5 bases, with 3 bases of the junction left unmatched. Source material: PBMCs. The clonotype was recovered from a woman aged 40 to 55 in good health and CMV-seronegative. This chain joins TRBV7-9 and TRBJ1-4, with 8 bases that match TRBD1. The CDR3 DNA sequence: TGTGCCAGCAAGGGACAGGCAAATGAAAAACTGTTTTTT. Its protein is CASKGQANEKLFF.